Sequencing of this TCR beta chain was carried out in a study of Siglec-9 on CD8 T cells in melanoma. The CDR3 loop spans 13 amino acids. Germline V gene sequence: CDR1 SGHDT, CDR2 YYEEEE. The V and J ends lost 3 bases and 12 bases, in that order; junction bases with no gene match: 8. Profiling relied on immunoSEQ multiplex PCR, and the TCRdb table lists in-frame clones only, not all of them. The sample lists some 27,000 clones, around three quarters occurring once. The source is a human donor in good health. This rearrangement joins TRBV5-6 to TRBJ1-4, with TRBD1 matching over 7 bases. Sequencing was carried out using Siglec-9- CD8+ T cells sorted from blood. In DNA, the CDR3 is TGTGCCAGCAGCTGGGGGGACAGCTTTGAACTGTTTTTT. Its translation is CASSWGDSFELFF. The full variable domain, its missing parts supplied by reference TRBV5-6 and TRBJ1-4, is DAGVTQSPTHLIKTRGQQVTLRCSPKSGHDTVSWYQQALGQGPQFIFQYYEEEERQRGNFPDRFSGHQFPNYSSELNVNALLLGDSALYLCASSWGDSFELFFGSGTQLSVL.